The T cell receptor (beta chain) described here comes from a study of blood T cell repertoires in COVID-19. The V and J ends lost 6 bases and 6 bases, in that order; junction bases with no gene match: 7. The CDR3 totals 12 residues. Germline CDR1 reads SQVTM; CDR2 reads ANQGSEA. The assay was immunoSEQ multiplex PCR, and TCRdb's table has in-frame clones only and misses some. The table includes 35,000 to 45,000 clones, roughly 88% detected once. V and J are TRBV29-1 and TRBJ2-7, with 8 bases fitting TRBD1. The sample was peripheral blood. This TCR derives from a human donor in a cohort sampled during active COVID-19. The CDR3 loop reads CSVPDRGGEQYF. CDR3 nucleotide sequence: TGCAGCGTCCCAGACAGGGGTGGCGAGCAGTACTTC.